This passage covers 21 T cell receptor beta chains from one sample sequenced in a study of T cell repertoires in cytomegalovirus infection. TCRdb used MiXCR to reprocess the reads, holding one entry per CDR3 protein. The data show approximately 990,000 distinct CDR3 sequences, roughly 30% seen once. These receptors have no identified antigens. The sequencing used cultured CD8+ T cells from PBMCs, collected from culture after CMV antigen stimulation. The receptors come from a human donor in good health (CMV status not recorded). Some clones in this sample may be carry-over from other donors' samples.

This clonotype was observed a few times. The chain joins TRBV6-5 to TRBJ1-1; D possibly corresponds to TRBD1 (5 bases). This CDR3 contains 14 residues. Germline loops: CDR1 MNHEY, CDR2 SVGAGI. Trimming removed 4 bases at V and 1 base at J, with 10 bases between. This CDR3 reads CASSWGVANTEAFF. Here the CDR3 DNA reads TGTGCCAGCAGTTGGGGGGTCGCGAACACTGAAGCTTTCTTT.

The chain uses TRBV20-1 and TRBJ2-2, with D unresolved. This CDR3 has 15 residues. Germline V CDR1 and CDR2: DFQATT, SNEGSKA (reference sequence). The V and J ends lost 0 bases and 2 bases respectively, with 10 bases between them. CDR3 DNA sequence: TGCAGTGCTAGAGAAGATTGGTCCAACACCGGGGAGCTGTTTTTT. Residues: CSAREDWSNTGELFF.

This clonotype was observed a handful of times. The J gene is TRBJ2-2, the V gene TRBV7-9; TRBD2 aligns across 7 bases. The J segment lost 5 bases and the V segment lost 6 bases, leaving 9 bases of the junction unmatched. The CDR3 totals 15 residues. CDR1 is SEHNR, CDR2 FQNEAQ, per germline (reference sequence). The chain's CDR3 is CASSPARGETGELFF. DNA for the CDR3: TGTGCCAGCAGTCCCGCCCGGGGGGAGACCGGGGAGCTGTTTTTT.

This clonotype appeared a few times. The gene calls are TRBV6-1 and TRBJ2-7; 8 positions match TRBD1. V shed 7 bases and J 0 bases; nucleotides not matched to a gene: 5. This CDR3 has 14 amino acids. Germline V gene data show CDR1 as MNHNS and CDR2 as SASEGT. CDR3 in amino acids: CASTPQGGSYEQYV. CDR3 sequence (DNA): TGTGCCAGCACCCCACAGGGGGGCTCCTACGAGCAGTACGTC.

The V and J genes are TRBV12-3 or TRBV12-4 and TRBJ1-2; 7 bases agree with TRBD1. The CDR3 totals 19 residues. V lost 3 bases to trimming and J lost 3 bases; unmatched junction nucleotides: 19. The CDR3 nucleotides are TGTGCCAGCAGTTTTCAAACCCCGGGACAGATCAATGGGGACTATGGCTACACCTTC. Translating gives CASSFQTPGQINGDYGYTF.

The rearrangement joins TRBV20-1 to TRBJ1-2; D unresolved. Between the trimmed V and J ends, which lost 5 bases and 8 bases, there was a span of 21 bases. CDR3 length equals 14 residues. The germline gives CDR1 DFQATT, CDR2 SNEGSKA (reference sequence). DNA for the CDR3: TGCAGTGCTCCTGGTAGAAGCAGCGGAGACGGCTACACCTTC. Protein sequence: CSAPGRSSGDGYTF.

For this clonotype: Possible read error: a much larger clone is one base away. The V call is TRBV7-3, the J call TRBJ2-3; 9 bases map to TRBD1. This CDR3 has 16 amino acids. Germline V CDR1 and CDR2: SGHTA, FQGTGA. In nucleotides, the CDR3 is TGTGCCAACAGCGACACAGGGGGCGGCTTTACAGATACGCAGTATTTT. It codes for CANSDTGGGFTDTQYF.

Details on this clonotype: This may be a read error, as it is one base from a much larger clone. The V gene is TRBV7-8, the J gene TRBJ2-1; the match to TRBD2 covers 10 bases. Germline loops: CDR1 SGHVS, CDR2 FQNEAQ. The CDR3 sequence is 16 residues long. The CDR3 loop reads CASSPRLAGSFNEQFF. In DNA, the CDR3 is TGTGCCAGCAGCCCCAGACTAGCGGGCTCCTTCAATGAGCAGTTCTTC.

V is TRBV27 and J is TRBJ1-5; D not resolved. V lost 5 bases to trimming and J lost 5 bases, with 13 bases between them. Germline-derived CDR1 and CDR2 are MNHEY and SMNVEV (reference sequence). The CDR3 spans 14 residues. The DNA for the CDR3 is TGTGCCAGCAGTGAACTGGGCGGTGATCAGCCCCAGCATTTT. It is translated as CASSELGGDQPQHF.

The V call is TRBV5-1, the J call TRBJ2-3, with D uncertain. Trimming took off 7 bases at V and 0 bases at J, with 12 bases between the two ends. Germline CDR1 is SGHRS and CDR2 is YFSETQ. CDR3 size: 14 residues. The CDR3 coding sequence is TGCGCCAGCGGCCCAGTCTTGAGCACAGATACGCAGTATTTT. This translates into CASGPVLSTDTQYF.

This clonotype was observed many times. The chain has TRBV7-9 and TRBJ2-3; 7 bases fit TRBD1. The CDR3 is 14 residues long. Germline CDR1 reads SEHNR; CDR2 reads FQNEAQ (reference sequence). Germline trimming cut 4 bases from V and 1 base from J; bases unmatched to any gene: 2. The DNA of the CDR3 is TGTGCCAGCAGCTCGACAGGGCGCACAGATACGCAGTATTTT. Encoded protein: CASSSTGRTDTQYF. The full variable domain, completed using reference TRBV7-9 and TRBJ2-3, is DTGVSQNPRHKITKRGQNVTFRCDPISEHNRLYWYRQTLGQGPEFLTYFQNEAQLEKSRLLSDRFSAERPKGSFSTLEIQRTEQGDSAMYLCASSSTGRTDTQYFGPGTRLTVL.

On this clonotype: Likely a read error: the CDR3 ends without its conserved phenylalanine or tryptophan. The gene calls are TRBV3-1 and TRBJ2-7; 12 bases are a match to TRBD2. The CDR3 is 15 residues long. Germline CDR1 is LGHDT and CDR2 is YNNKEL (reference sequence). J was trimmed by 4 bases and V by 4 bases; bases with no gene match: 5. In DNA, the CDR3 is TGTGCCAGCAGCCCCCGACTAGCGGGGGTTTACGAGCAGTACCTC. It specifies CASSPRLAGVYEQYL.

The rearrangement links TRBV5-1 to TRBJ2-1, with D uncertain. This CDR3 spans 15 amino acids. Germline lookup yields CDR1 SGHRS and CDR2 YFSETQ. V was clipped by 5 bases and J by 2 bases, with 14 bases between them. CDR3 coding DNA: TGCGCCAGCAGGATAAAAGATAACGCCTACAATGAGCAGTTCTTC. It encodes CASRIKDNAYNEQFF. Full variable domain (outside the CDR3, taken from reference TRBV5-1 and TRBJ2-1): KAGVTQTPRYLIKTRGQQVTLSCSPISGHRSVSWYQQTPGQGLQFLFEYFSETQRNKGNFPGRFSGRQFSNSRSEMNVSTLELGDSALYLCASRIKDNAYNEQFFGPGTRLTVL.

There are many counts of this clonotype. J is TRBJ2-5 and V is TRBV7-6; a possible D gene is TRBD2 (6 bases). The V gene's germline CDR1 is SGHVS and CDR2 FNYEAQ. This CDR3 contains 14 residues. The germline V and J ends were trimmed by 5 bases and 5 bases, with 15 bases remaining between them. The CDR3 region is CASSPEGGLETQYF. The CDR3 region has the DNA TGTGCCAGCAGCCCGGAGGGCGGGCTGGAGACCCAGTACTTC.

The chain couples TRBV5-6 to TRBJ1-1; D unclear. The germline gives CDR1 SGHDT, CDR2 YYEEEE. The CDR3 covers 14 residues. Trimming stripped 3 bases from V and 5 bases from J, with 14 bases between. CDR3 bases: TGTGCCAGCAGCTCTGGACGACCTGGGACTGAAGCTTTCTTT. This codes for CASSSGRPGTEAFF.

The chain is built from TRBV12-3 or TRBV12-4 and TRBJ1-1; unclear D gene. V was shortened by 1 base and J by 7 bases, with 10 bases between the two germline ends. This CDR3 is built from 13 residues. CDR3 sequence (DNA): TGTGCCAGCAGTTTAGGAATCGGGGTTGAAGCTTTCTTT. Translating gives CASSLGIGVEAFF.

Turning to this clonotype: A much larger clone sits a single nucleotide away, making a read error possible. V and J are TRBV11-2 and TRBJ2-5; possible D gene TRBD1, 6 bases. This CDR3 spans 13 amino acids. Germline V lookup: CDR1 SGHAT, CDR2 FQNNGV. Trimming stripped 5 bases from V and 1 base from J, with 8 bases between. The CDR3 loop is CASSRQAQETQYF. In nucleotides, the CDR3 is TGTGCCAGCAGCCGACAGGCCCAAGAGACCCAGTACTTC.

This clonotype was found a few times. This sequence joins TRBV13 and TRBJ2-1; 8 bases fit TRBD2. V shed 2 bases and J 9 bases; nucleotides not matched to a gene: 6. CDR3 length: 14 residues. From germline, CDR1 is PRHDT and CDR2 FYEKMQ (reference sequence). CDR3 loop: CASSLRRGAGEQFF. CDR3 DNA sequence: TGTGCCAGCAGCTTAAGGCGGGGGGCGGGTGAGCAGTTCTTC. Looking up the rest from reference TRBV13 and TRBJ2-1 gives the full variable domain: AAGVIQSPRHLIKEKRETATLKCYPIPRHDTVYWYQQGPGQDPQFLISFYEKMQSDKGSIPDRFSAQQFSDYHSELNMSSLELGDSALYFCASSLRRGAGEQFFGPGTRLTVL.

This clonotype was seen only a few times. V gene TRBV4-3 combines with J gene TRBJ2-1; D not resolved. Germline assignment: CDR1 LGHNA and CDR2 YSLEER. This CDR3 region has 17 residues. Between the trimmed V and J ends, which lost 0 bases and 3 bases, there was a span of 15 bases. The CDR3 sequence is CASSQDPALDYYNEQFF. The DNA of the CDR3 is TGCGCCAGCAGCCAAGATCCTGCTTTAGATTACTACAATGAGCAGTTCTTC.

This chain connects TRBV2 to TRBJ2-5; the match to TRBD2 covers 8 bases. The CDR3 consists of 18 residues. Germline trimming cut 4 bases from V and 2 bases from J; bases unmatched to any gene: 15. Per the germline V gene, CDR1 is SNHLY and CDR2 is FYNNEI. The CDR3 loop reads CASSAPGLVAGLQETQYF. CDR3 bases: TGTGCCAGCAGTGCCCCGGGACTAGTGGCCGGGCTTCAAGAGACCCAGTACTTC.

The gene calls are TRBV14 and TRBJ1-1; D not certain. CDR1 and CDR2 from the germline V gene are SGHDN and FVKESK. V shed 1 base and J shed 8 bases, with 11 bases lying between them. This CDR3 region has 13 residues. CDR3 DNA: TGTGCCAGCAGCCAAGCGTCCGGGATCGAAGCTTTCTTT. The encoded protein is CASSQASGIEAFF.